The sequence of this T cell receptor (beta chain) was determined in a study of shared clonotypes between healthy human individuals. Study-wide context: CD8 memory received one plate per donor, CD8 naive two, CD4 memory three and CD4 naive three.

Findings and limits, study-wide: Incomplete sequencing of sorted subsets was indicated by rarefaction despite large depth.

Germline CDR1 is SGHRS and CDR2 is YFSETQ. The CDR3 loop spans 18 amino acids. J lost 2 bases, V lost 0 bases, and 10 bases had no gene match. Remarks on this clone: What it binds is unknown.

The protocol was immunoSEQ multiplex PCR, while the TCRdb copy is restricted to in-frame clones and leaves out a portion. The profile covers 2 million to 2.5 million clones, with 85% to 95% appearing a single time and 0.1% to 0.15% taken by the ten largest. Sequences were obtained from naive CD4+ T cells sorted from blood. Subset denoted: CD45RA+ positively selected. The sequence was obtained from a man aged 18 to 29 in good health. The gene calls are TRBV5-1 and TRBJ2-7; 11 positions agree with TRBD2. The CDR3 DNA reads TGCGCCAGCAGCTTGGGACTAGCGGGGCCCCACCCGACCTACGAGCAGTACTTC. Its protein product is CASSLGLAGPHPTYEQYF.